The 15 T cell receptor beta chains listed next were all sequenced from one sample in a study of control samples from healthy donors and cancer patients. Generated by immunoSEQ multiplex PCR, the TCRdb table keeps only in-frame clones and is missing some. The sample yields 50,000 to 75,000 clones, roughly 89% seen once. The material sequenced was PBMCs. Every receptor here comes from a man aged 60 to 75 with colorectal cancer.

The CDR3 reads CASSLGQGAYEQYF. For the CDR3, the DNA is TGTGCCAGCAGCTTAGGGCAGGGGGCCTACGAGCAGTACTTC. This rearrangement joins TRBV7-7 to TRBJ2-7, with 7 nucleotides matching TRBD1. The CDR3 sequence is 14 residues long. Germline V gives CDR1 SSHAT, CDR2 FNYEAQ (reference sequence). Trimming removed 1 base from V and 2 bases from J; junction bases left unmatched: 2.

The chain uses TRBV3-1 (or the pseudogene TRBV3-2) and TRBJ2-7; possible D gene TRBD1, 6 bases. Between the trimmed V and J ends, which lost 5 bases and 3 bases, there was a span of 20 bases. This CDR3 spans 16 amino acids. Germline CDR1 reads LGHDT; CDR2 reads YNNKEL (reference sequence). The CDR3 is CASSARDKGRGYEQYF. The CDR3 region has the DNA TGTGCCAGCAGCGCCCGGGACAAGGGACGAGGCTACGAGCAGTACTTC.

The chain links TRBV18 to TRBJ2-7; no firm D call. The germline V and J ends were trimmed by 1 base and 2 bases, with 15 bases remaining between them. Germline V gene sequence: CDR1 KGHSH, CDR2 LQKENI. CDR3 size: 16 residues. CDR3 sequence: CASSPRRTDAPYEQYF. The DNA of the CDR3 is TGTGCCAGCTCACCACGCCGGACGGACGCACCCTACGAGCAGTACTTC.

The chain employs TRBV3-1 (or the pseudogene TRBV3-2) and TRBJ2-3, with D possibly being TRBD1 (6 bases). This CDR3 comprises 14 residues. Germline V CDR1 and CDR2: LGHDT, YNNKEL (reference sequence). Trimming stripped 3 bases from V and 1 base from J, with 8 bases between. CDR3 in amino acids: CASSHTGRTDTQYF. Written as DNA, the CDR3 is TGTGCCAGCAGCCATACAGGGCGCACAGATACGCAGTATTTT.

The V call is TRBV5-6, the J call TRBJ1-2, with D hard to call. V was trimmed by 4 bases and J by 6 bases, leaving 22 bases between them. The length of the CDR3 is 16 residues. The V gene's germline CDR1 is SGHDT and CDR2 YYEEEE. The CDR3: CASSPTGFSKDHGYTF. CDR3 coding DNA: TGTGCCAGCAGCCCTACCGGGTTCAGCAAGGACCATGGCTACACCTTC.

This clone appeared a few times. The chain combines TRBV18 with TRBJ2-1; 7 positions match TRBD2. Losses at the gene ends were 5 bases for V and 7 bases for J; bases not matched to a gene: 8. The CDR3 spans 14 residues. CDR1 and CDR2 from the germline V gene are KGHSH and LQKENI. CDR3 loop: CASSRDYPGNEQFF. CDR3 nucleotides: TGTGCCAGCTCAAGGGACTACCCCGGGAATGAGCAGTTCTTC.

The gene calls are TRBV6-5 and TRBJ1-4, with 7 bases identical to TRBD1. The germline CDR1 and CDR2 sequences are MNHEY and SVGAGI. The CDR3 is 15 residues long. Germline trimming cut 6 bases from V and 8 bases from J; bases unmatched to any gene: 12. The CDR3 coding sequence is TGTGCCAGCAGACGCACCGGGACAGCTGGGGAAAAACTGTTTTTT. Amino acids: CASRRTGTAGEKLFF.

The genes are TRBV5-1 and TRBJ1-3; D might be TRBD1 (6 bases). The length of the CDR3 is 15 residues. The germline CDR1 and CDR2 sequences are SGHRS and YFSETQ. The V end was cut by 2 bases, the J end by 4 bases, with 13 bases between. CDR3 bases: TGCGCCAGCAGCTTTGGGAGGGGGACCGGAAACACCATATATTTT. This encodes CASSFGRGTGNTIYF.

The chain has TRBV27 and TRBJ1-2, with 7 bases fitting TRBD1. The junction had 3 bases not matched to a gene; V was cut back by 2 bases and J by 6 bases. Germline V gene data show CDR1 as MNHEY and CDR2 as SMNVEV (reference sequence). This CDR3 is built from 13 residues. CDR3 DNA sequence: TGTGCCAGCAGTTTAGACAGGGCCCATGGCTACACCTTC. This translates into CASSLDRAHGYTF.

The chain links TRBV6-6 to TRBJ2-7; TRBD1 aligns across 7 bases. This CDR3 has 16 amino acids. V lost 2 bases to trimming and J lost 1 base; unmatched junction nucleotides: 8. Germline CDR1 is MNHNY and CDR2 is SVGAGI (reference sequence). CDR3 DNA: TGTGCCAGCAGTTACCCCTTCCTGGGACAGTCCTACGAGCAGTACTTC. Residues: CASSYPFLGQSYEQYF.

This chain uses TRBV4-3 with TRBJ1-3; D uncertain. The germline V and J ends were trimmed by 0 bases and 0 bases, with 9 bases remaining between them. Germline V lookup: CDR1 LGHNA, CDR2 YSLEER. The CDR3 totals 16 residues. DNA for the CDR3: TGCGCCAGCAGCCAAGACCCCCTCGGCTCTGGAAACACCATATATTTT. This encodes CASSQDPLGSGNTIYF.

The genes are TRBV14 and TRBJ2-5; D possibly corresponds to TRBD1 (6 bases). The V and J ends lost 8 bases and 0 bases respectively, with 10 bases between them. In germline, CDR1 is SGHDN, CDR2 FVKESK. There are 13 residues in the CDR3. The DNA of the CDR3 is TGTGCCAGCCGAAGGGGGAACCAAGAGACCCAGTACTTC. Protein sequence: CASRRGNQETQYF.

The chain combines TRBV4-1 with TRBJ1-5; no clear D. From germline, CDR1 is MGHRA and CDR2 YSYEKL. The CDR3 length is 15 residues. The ends were cut back, 0 bases at V and 1 base at J, with 7 bases in the middle. CDR3 protein: CASSQDRASNQPQHF. The CDR3, as DNA: TGCGCCAGCAGCCAAGATCGGGCAAGCAATCAGCCCCAGCATTTT.

This clone was counted between two and nine times. The CDR3 protein is CASSLELAGIGQFF. The CDR3 region has the DNA TGTGCCAGCAGCTTAGAACTAGCGGGGATCGGGCAGTTCTTC. This chain connects TRBV11-2 to TRBJ2-1; 10 bases line up with TRBD2. Losses at the gene ends were 0 bases for V and 12 bases for J; bases not matched to a gene: 5. Germline-derived CDR1 and CDR2 are SGHAT and FQNNGV. The CDR3 totals 14 residues.

This sequence joins TRBV21-1 and TRBJ2-5; the table names TRBD2, a call not compared with the DNA. TRBV21-1 is a documented pseudogene. The length of the CDR3 is 17 residues. CDR3 in amino acids: CASSKAGLAGGRETQYF. The CDR3 DNA is TGTGCCAGCAGCAAAGCAGGACTAGCGGGGGGCCGGGAGACCCAGTACTTC.